Below, 22 T cell receptor beta chains from the same sample are listed, as sequenced in a study of low-dose radiotherapy and immunotherapy resistance in tumors. cDNA synthesis used a TRAV/TRBV-specific primer set for both chains. TCR amplification ran about 20 PCR cycles using constant-region and V-primer adapter primers. TCRdb reanalysed the reads using MiXCR and keeps one entry per CDR3 protein. This table holds approximately 100,000 distinct CDR3 sequences, about 20% found once. Time point denoted: after trial treatment. Treatment of the sample: LDRT plus nivolumab, ipilimumab, low-dose cyclophosphamide and aspirin (RACIN trial). Sequenced material: PBMCs, taken after low-dose radiotherapy plus immunotherapy. Every receptor here comes from a male donor with prostate cancer.

This clonotype came up a few times. The rearrangement joins TRBV28 to TRBJ2-3, with 12 bases matching TRBD2. Germline V gene sequence: CDR1 MDHEN, CDR2 SYDVKM. This CDR3 is 15 amino acids long. Trimming cost V 5 bases and J 6 bases; bases outside gene matches: 6. The CDR3 spells CASSDGLAGSDTQYF. The CDR3 DNA reads as TGTGCCAGCAGTGACGGACTAGCGGGAAGCGATACGCAGTATTTT.

There are many counts of this clonotype. The chain has TRBV11-2 and TRBJ2-7; the D gene is possibly TRBD1 (6 bases). The CDR3 spans 16 residues. Germline lookup yields CDR1 SGHAT and CDR2 FQNNGV. V lost 5 bases and J 2 bases, leaving 19 bases between the germline ends. In nucleotides, the CDR3 is TGTGCCAGCAGCGATGCCGCCCGGACAGCAACCTACGAGCAGTACTTC. Its translation is CASSDAARTATYEQYF.

This clonotype came up many times. The chain has TRBV2 and TRBJ1-5; no clear D. Germline CDR1 and CDR2: SNHLY and FYNNEI. The CDR3 length is 12 residues. Trimming stripped 1 base from V and 14 bases from J, with 12 bases between. The CDR3 reads CASSEGDHYKHF. CDR3 in DNA: TGTGCCAGCAGTGAAGGTGACCACTATAAGCATTTT.

This clonotype occurred many times. The DNA of the CDR3 is TGTGCCAGCAGCACTGGTAGAACCTACAATGAGCAGTTCTTC. Its translation is CASSTGRTYNEQFF. This rearrangement joins TRBV27 to TRBJ2-1, with D unresolved. Trimming shortened V by 6 bases and J by 2 bases, and 11 bases separated the two germline ends. The germline V gene has CDR1 MNHEY and CDR2 SMNVEV (reference sequence). There are 14 residues in the CDR3.

At least ten counts were recorded for this clonotype. The V and J genes are TRBV30 and TRBJ2-7; 7 nucleotides align to TRBD1. The germline CDR1 and CDR2 sequences are GTSNPN and SVGIG (reference sequence). V dropped 6 bases and J dropped 2; count of bases not matched to a gene: 10. The CDR3 runs to 14 residues. CDR3 residues: CACMSTGVAYEQYF. As DNA, the CDR3 is TGTGCCTGCATGAGCACAGGGGTCGCCTACGAGCAGTACTTC.

This clonotype was observed a few times. V usage is TRBV28 and J usage is TRBJ2-5; 13 positions match TRBD2. The CDR3 covers 15 residues. Trimming took 6 bases from V and 5 from J; bases not matched to a gene: 6. Germline V gene lookup returns CDR1 MDHEN and CDR2 SYDVKM. The CDR3 DNA reads as TGTGCCAGCAGCTCGGGACTAGCGGGGACGGAGACCCAGTACTTC. This translates into CASSSGLAGTETQYF. The entire variable domain, with the rest obtained from reference TRBV28 and TRBJ2-5, is as follows: DVKVTQSSRYLVKRTGEKVFLECVQDMDHENMFWYRQDPGLGLRLIYFSYDVKMKEKGDIPEGYSVSREKKERFSLILESASTNQTSMYLCASSSGLAGTETQYFGPGTRLLVL.

This clonotype was recorded many times. The genes are TRBV5-1 and TRBJ1-1, with TRBD1 identical over 10 bases. The germline V gene encodes CDR1 SGHRS and CDR2 YFSETQ. The CDR3 is 14 amino acids. After removal of 2 bases from V and 5 bases from J, the junction contained 3 bases not matched to a gene. The CDR3 is CASSFLDRGTEAFF. The DNA of the CDR3 is TGCGCCAGCAGCTTTTTGGACAGGGGGACTGAAGCTTTCTTT.

This clonotype was observed at least ten times. This sequence joins TRBV9 and TRBJ2-1; TRBD2 matches at 9 bases. The CDR3 covers 17 residues. Per the germline V gene, CDR1 is SGDLS and CDR2 is YYNGEE. The V segment lost 3 bases and the J segment 9 bases; nucleotides outside the gene matches: 16. The CDR3 DNA follows: TGTGCCAGCAGCGGACGCATGAGGAGCGGGGGGCAGGGTGAGCAGTTCTTC. Protein sequence: CASSGRMRSGGQGEQFF. Looking up the rest from reference TRBV9 and TRBJ2-1 gives the full variable domain: DSGVTQTPKHLITATGQRVTLRCSPRSGDLSVYWYQQSLDQGLQFLIQYYNGEERAKGNILERFSAQQFPDLHSELNLSSLELGDSALYFCASSGRMRSGGQGEQFFGPGTRLTVL.

The chain joins TRBV2 to TRBJ1-6; D unclear. The CDR3 is 19 residues long. Germline loops: CDR1 SNHLY, CDR2 FYNNEI. Trimming stripped 2 bases from V and 0 bases from J, with 17 bases between. In DNA, the CDR3 is TGTGCCAGCAGTGAATTAGGGCTCGGTCAGAGCTCCTATAATTCACCCCTCCACTTT. It is translated as CASSELGLGQSSYNSPLHF.

This clonotype has at least ten counts. V is TRBV20-1 and J is TRBJ2-7, with D perhaps matching TRBD1 (6 bases). V shed 5 bases and J shed 6 bases, with 11 bases lying between them. Germline CDR1 and CDR2: DFQATT and SNEGSKA (reference sequence). This CDR3 is built from 11 residues. CDR3 protein: CSAGMGAEQYF. In DNA, the CDR3 is TGCAGTGCTGGGATGGGGGCCGAGCAGTACTTC.

This clonotype showed up just once. A far more abundant clone sits one base away, making this likely a read error. V usage is TRBV6-6 and J usage is TRBJ1-2, with unresolved D. V lost 5 bases to trimming and J lost 4 bases, with 17 bases between them. This CDR3 comprises 15 residues. The germline V gene encodes CDR1 MNHNY and CDR2 SVGAGI (reference sequence). As DNA, the CDR3 is TGTGCCAGCAGTCAAGTACTAATCCCTTCCTATGGCTACACCTTC. Translation: CASSQVLIPSYGYTF.

Ten or more counts support this clonotype. The gene calls are TRBV7-7 and TRBJ2-3; D unresolved. The V end was cut by 6 bases, the J end by 4 bases, with 14 bases between. Germline CDR1 SSHAT, CDR2 FNYEAQ (reference sequence). CDR3 length: 14 residues. The CDR3 DNA sequence: TGTGCCAGCAGTTTAACCCCCGGGCCAGATACGCAGTATTTT. This translates into CASSLTPGPDTQYF.

This clonotype was recorded at least ten times. The chain joins TRBV7-9 to TRBJ1-4; D is undetermined. Germline CDR1 SEHNR, CDR2 FQNEAQ (reference sequence). The CDR3 spans 14 residues. Trimming shortened V by 2 bases and J by 4 bases, and 8 bases separated the two germline ends. Here the CDR3 DNA reads TGTGCCAGCAGCTTATCGCGCAATAATGAAAAACTGTTTTTT. It specifies CASSLSRNNEKLFF.

This sequence joins TRBV6-2 or TRBV6-3 and TRBJ1-2; unclear D gene. The germline V gene has CDR1 MNHEY and CDR2 SVGEGT. Trimming took 4 bases from V and 4 from J, leaving 10 bases between them. The CDR3 is 13 amino acids. CDR3 region: CASSLSRTYGYTF. CDR3 nucleotides: TGTGCCAGCAGTTTAAGCAGGACCTATGGCTACACCTTC.

This clonotype was found a few times. The chain couples TRBV6-8 to TRBJ2-6; TRBD1 matches at 7 bases. Germline V gene lookup returns CDR1 MNHGY and CDR2 SAAAGT. The CDR3 consists of 19 residues. Trimming at V came to 6 bases and at J to 2 bases, leaving 16 bases not matched to a gene. The CDR3 loop is CASSLGTAPSRAGANVLTF. The CDR3 nucleotides are TGTGCCAGCAGCTTGGGGACAGCCCCATCCCGGGCTGGGGCCAACGTCCTGACTTTC.

This clonotype was seen at least ten times. V is TRBV13 and J is TRBJ1-2, with D uncertain. Germline assignment: CDR1 PRHDT and CDR2 FYEKMQ (reference sequence). V lost 5 bases, J lost 3 bases, and 16 bases lay in between. This CDR3 is built from 15 residues. The CDR3: CASSHRRAADYGYTF. The DNA of the CDR3 is TGTGCCAGCAGCCACCGCAGAGCAGCGGACTATGGCTACACCTTC.

In this sample, this clonotype turned up many times. V gene TRBV12-3 or TRBV12-4 combines with J gene TRBJ2-3; D gene unclear. The CDR3 contains 12 residues. Trimming took 6 bases from V and 4 from J, leaving 8 bases between them. The CDR3, as DNA: TGTGCCAGCAGACGCGGCGCAGATACGCAGTATTTT. It encodes CASRRGADTQYF.

This clonotype has ten or more counts. This rearrangement joins TRBV2 to TRBJ1-1; D not certain. Germline CDR1 SNHLY, CDR2 FYNNEI. There are 14 residues in the CDR3. Trimming left V 2 bases short and J 4 bases short, with 11 bases between. The CDR3 sequence: CASSELREFTEAFF. The CDR3 region has the DNA TGTGCCAGCAGTGAATTACGCGAGTTCACTGAAGCTTTCTTT.

In this sample, this clonotype turned up many times. This chain joins TRBV12-3 or TRBV12-4 and TRBJ1-2, with no clear D. CDR3 size: 11 residues. With 6 bases removed from V and 4 bases from J, the gap between germline ends came to 6 bases. The CDR3 nucleotides are TGTGCCAGCAGCTTGGGCTATGGCTACACCTTC. Translation: CASSLGYGYTF.

This clonotype was observed many times. The V gene is TRBV5-1, the J gene TRBJ1-1; D is possibly TRBD1 (5 bases). The CDR3 loop spans 14 amino acids. V was clipped by 4 bases and J by 4 bases, with 14 bases between them. The germline CDR1 and CDR2 sequences are SGHRS and YFSETQ. The CDR3 DNA sequence: TGCGCCAGCAGCAGAGAATTGGGGGGCACTGAAGCTTTCTTT. Amino acid sequence: CASSRELGGTEAFF.

The genes are TRBV3-1 and TRBJ2-2; possibly TRBD1 for D (6 bases). This CDR3 has 14 residues. Germline V gene data show CDR1 as LGHDT and CDR2 as YNNKEL (reference sequence). The V end lost 6 bases, the J end lost 3 bases, and 11 bases lay between the germline ends. Here the CDR3 reads CASSRTDYTGELFF. The CDR3 nucleotides read TGTGCCAGCAGTAGGACAGACTACACCGGGGAGCTGTTTTTT.

This clonotype was observed at least ten times. The chain combines TRBV5-5 with TRBJ2-5, with 7 positions matching TRBD2. The ends lost 3 bases at V and 5 bases at J; junction bases unmatched: 7. The CDR3 loop spans 14 amino acids. The V gene's germline CDR1 is SGHKS and CDR2 YYEKEE (reference sequence). This chain's CDR3 is CASSSVTSVETQYF. In DNA, the CDR3 is TGTGCCAGCAGCTCCGTCACTAGCGTGGAGACCCAGTACTTC.